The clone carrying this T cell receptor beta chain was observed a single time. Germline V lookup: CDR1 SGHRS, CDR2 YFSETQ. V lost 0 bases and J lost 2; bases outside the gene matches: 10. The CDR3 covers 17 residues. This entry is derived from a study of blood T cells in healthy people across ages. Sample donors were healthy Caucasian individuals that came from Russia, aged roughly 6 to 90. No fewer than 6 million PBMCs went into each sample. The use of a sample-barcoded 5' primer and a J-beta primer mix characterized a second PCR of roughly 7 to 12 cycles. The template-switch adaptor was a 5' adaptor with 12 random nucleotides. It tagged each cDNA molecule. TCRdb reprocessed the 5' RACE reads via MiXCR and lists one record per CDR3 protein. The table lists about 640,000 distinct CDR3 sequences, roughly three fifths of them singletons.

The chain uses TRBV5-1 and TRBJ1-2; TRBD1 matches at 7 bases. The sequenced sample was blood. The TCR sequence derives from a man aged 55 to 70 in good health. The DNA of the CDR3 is TGCGCCAGCAGCTTGGGTTTAGGGACACAGGGGAACTATGGCTACACCTTC. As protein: CASSLGLGTQGNYGYTF.